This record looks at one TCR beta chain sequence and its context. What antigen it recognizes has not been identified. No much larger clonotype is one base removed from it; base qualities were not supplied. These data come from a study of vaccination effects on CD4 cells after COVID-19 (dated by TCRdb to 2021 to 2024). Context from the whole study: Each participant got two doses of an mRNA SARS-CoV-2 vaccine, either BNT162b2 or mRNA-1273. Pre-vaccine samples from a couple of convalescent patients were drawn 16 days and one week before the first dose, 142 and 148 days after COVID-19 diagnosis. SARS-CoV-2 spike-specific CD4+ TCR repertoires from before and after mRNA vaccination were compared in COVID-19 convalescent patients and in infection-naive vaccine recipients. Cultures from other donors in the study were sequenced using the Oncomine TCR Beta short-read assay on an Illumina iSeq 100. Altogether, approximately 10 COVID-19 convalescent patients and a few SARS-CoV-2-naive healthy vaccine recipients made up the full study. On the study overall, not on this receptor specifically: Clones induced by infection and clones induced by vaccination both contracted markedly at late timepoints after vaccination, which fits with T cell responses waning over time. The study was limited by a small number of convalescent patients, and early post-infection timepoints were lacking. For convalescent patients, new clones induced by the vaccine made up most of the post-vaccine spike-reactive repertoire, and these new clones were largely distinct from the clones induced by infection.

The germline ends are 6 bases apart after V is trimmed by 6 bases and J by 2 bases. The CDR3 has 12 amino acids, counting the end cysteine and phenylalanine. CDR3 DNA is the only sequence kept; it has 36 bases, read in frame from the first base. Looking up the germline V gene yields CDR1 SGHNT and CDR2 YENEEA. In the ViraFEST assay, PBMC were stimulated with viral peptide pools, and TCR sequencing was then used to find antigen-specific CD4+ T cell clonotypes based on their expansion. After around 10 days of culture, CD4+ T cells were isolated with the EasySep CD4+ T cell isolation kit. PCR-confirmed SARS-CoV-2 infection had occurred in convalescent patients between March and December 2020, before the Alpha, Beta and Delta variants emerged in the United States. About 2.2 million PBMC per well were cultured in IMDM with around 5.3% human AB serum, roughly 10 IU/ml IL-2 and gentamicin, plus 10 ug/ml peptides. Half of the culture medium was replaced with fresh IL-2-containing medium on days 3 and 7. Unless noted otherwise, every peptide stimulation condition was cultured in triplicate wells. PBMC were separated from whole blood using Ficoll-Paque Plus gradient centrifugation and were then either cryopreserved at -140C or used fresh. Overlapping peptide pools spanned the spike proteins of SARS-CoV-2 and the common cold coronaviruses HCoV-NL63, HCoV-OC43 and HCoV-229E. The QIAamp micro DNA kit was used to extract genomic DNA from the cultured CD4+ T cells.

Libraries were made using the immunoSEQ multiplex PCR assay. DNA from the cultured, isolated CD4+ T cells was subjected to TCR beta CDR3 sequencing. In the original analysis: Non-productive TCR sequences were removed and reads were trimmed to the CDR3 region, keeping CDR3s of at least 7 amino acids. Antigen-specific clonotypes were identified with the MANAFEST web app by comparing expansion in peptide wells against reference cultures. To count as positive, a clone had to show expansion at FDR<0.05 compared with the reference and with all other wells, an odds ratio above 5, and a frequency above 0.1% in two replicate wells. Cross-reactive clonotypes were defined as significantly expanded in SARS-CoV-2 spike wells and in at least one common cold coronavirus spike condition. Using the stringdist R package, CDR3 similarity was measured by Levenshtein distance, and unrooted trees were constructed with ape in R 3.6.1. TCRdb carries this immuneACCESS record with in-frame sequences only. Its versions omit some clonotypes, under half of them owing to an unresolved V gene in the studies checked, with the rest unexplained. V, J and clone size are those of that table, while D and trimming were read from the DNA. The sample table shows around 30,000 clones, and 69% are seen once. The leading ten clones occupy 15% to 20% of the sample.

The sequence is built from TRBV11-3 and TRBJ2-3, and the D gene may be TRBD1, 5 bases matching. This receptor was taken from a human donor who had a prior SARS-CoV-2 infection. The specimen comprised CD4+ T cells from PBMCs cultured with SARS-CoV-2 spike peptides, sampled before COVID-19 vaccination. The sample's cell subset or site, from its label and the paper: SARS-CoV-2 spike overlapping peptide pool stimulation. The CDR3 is CASSGATDTQYF. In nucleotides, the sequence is TGTGCCAGCAGTGGGGCCACAGATACGCAGTATTTT. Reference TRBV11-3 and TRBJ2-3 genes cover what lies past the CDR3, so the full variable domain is EAGVVQSPRYKIIEKKQPVAFWCNPISGHNTLYWYLQNLGQGPELLIRYENEEAVDDSQLPKDRFSAERLKGVDSTLKIQPAELGDSAVYLCASSGATDTQYFGPGTRLTVL.